The sequence of this T cell receptor (beta chain) was determined in a study of OX40 agonist ivuxolimab in advanced cancers. About the study: Anti-PD-1, anti-PD-L1 or anti-CTLA-4 therapy given earlier was allowed, and 40% had some. Study results and caveats: CD4+ and CD8+ blood T cells expanded clonally by week 6 at 0.1 to 3.0 mg/kg.

Data came from immunoSEQ multiplex PCR; TCRdb stores just in-frame clones and leaves some out. The profile covers about 98,000 clones, with less than 90% appearing a single time and 0.82% taken by the ten largest. No patient had autoimmune disease or received systemic immunosuppression. Concerning this clone: Antigen: not known.

The TCR was taken from an adult with an advanced solid tumor such as melanoma, head and neck, liver or kidney cancer. This specimen was CD4+ or CD8+ T cells sorted from blood, taken in a trial of the OX40 agonist ivuxolimab.

The CDR3 region has the DNA TGCGCCAGCAGTGCGGGCTACACCGGGGAGCTGTTTTTT. This codes for CASSAGYTGELFF. This chain links TRBV10-1 with TRBJ2-2, with D uncertain. This CDR3 comprises 13 residues. From germline, CDR1 is WNHNN and CDR2 SYGVQD (reference sequence). V dropped 4 bases and J dropped 3 bases, with 6 bases sitting between them.